This T cell receptor (beta chain) was sequenced during a study of blood T cell repertoires in COVID-19. Study-level background: Specimens from acute and convalescent COVID-19 originated in the United States, Italy and Spain.

This clone was seen only once. TCRdb's table, derived via immunoSEQ multiplex PCR, lists solely in-frame clones and lacks some. In the table there are about 250,000 clones, roughly 84% of which are singletons. This TCR came from a woman in her 40s who had recovered from COVID-19. Sequenced: peripheral blood.

The CDR3: CATLGQINQPQHF. In DNA, the CDR3 is TGTGCCACCTTAGGACAGATCAATCAGCCCCAGCATTTT. The chain joins TRBV6-5 to TRBJ1-5; D might be TRBD1 (6 bases). CDR1 and CDR2 from the germline V gene are MNHEY and SVGAGI. Trimming stripped 10 bases from V and 3 bases from J, with 13 bases between. This CDR3 has 13 amino acids.